A single sample is the source of the 9 T cell receptor beta chains below, sequenced in a study of blood T cell repertoires in COVID-19. The assay was immunoSEQ multiplex PCR, and TCRdb's table has in-frame clones only and misses some. Of more than 95,000 clones in the sample, roughly 87% were seen once. The sequenced sample consisted of peripheral blood. The receptors derive from a woman older than 75 in a cohort sampled during active COVID-19.

This chain joins TRBV19 and TRBJ1-1; a possible D gene is TRBD1 (6 bases). CDR1 LNHDA and CDR2 SQIVND come from the germline V gene (reference sequence). This CDR3 contains 14 residues. V lost 7 bases to trimming and J lost 7 bases, with 19 bases between them. The CDR3 DNA reads TGTGCCAGTAAACCCATGACAGGTACTTATGAAGCTTTCTTT. It encodes CASKPMTGTYEAFF.

The genes are TRBV9 and TRBJ2-3; possibly TRBD2 for D (6 bases). Germline CDR1 is SGDLS and CDR2 is YYNGEE. The V end was cut by 3 bases, the J end by 2 bases, with 19 bases between. This CDR3 region has 17 residues. CDR3 DNA sequence: TGTGCCAGCAGCGCCGAACGGAGCGGGCAACCCACAGATACGCAGTATTTT. This codes for CASSAERSGQPTDTQYF.

The V gene is TRBV7-9, the J gene TRBJ1-2; D is ambiguous. Trimming took off 5 bases at V and 4 bases at J, with 20 bases between the two ends. The CDR3 spans 16 residues. CDR1 is SEHNR and CDR2 is FQNEAQ in the germline V gene (reference sequence). The CDR3 DNA reads TGTGCCAGCAGCGCTCGCCCCCGTGGCGGATTCTATGGCTACACCTTC. Translation gives CASSARPRGGFYGYTF.

V is TRBV5-1 and J is TRBJ1-4, with D hard to call. Trimming removed 0 bases at V and 0 bases at J, with 12 bases between. CDR3 length: 17 residues. Germline V gene data show CDR1 as SGHRS and CDR2 as YFSETQ. CDR3 in amino acids: CASSLGGNLATNEKLFF. For the CDR3, the DNA is TGCGCCAGCAGCTTGGGAGGGAACCTTGCAACTAATGAAAAACTGTTTTTT. Complete variable domain (other parts from reference TRBV5-1 and TRBJ1-4): KAGVTQTPRYLIKTRGQQVTLSCSPISGHRSVSWYQQTPGQGLQFLFEYFSETQRNKGNFPGRFSGRQFSNSRSEMNVSTLELGDSALYLCASSLGGNLATNEKLFFGSGTQLSVL.

The chain joins TRBV24-1 to TRBJ2-3; 11 nucleotides agree with TRBD1. Germline assignment: CDR1 KGHDR and CDR2 SFDVKD. V shed 2 bases and J 4 bases; nucleotides not matched to a gene: 1. The length of the CDR3 is 15 residues. CDR3 sequence reads: CATSDWDRGADTQYF. In DNA, the CDR3 is TGTGCCACCAGTGATTGGGACAGGGGGGCAGATACGCAGTATTTT.

This sequence joins TRBV28 and TRBJ1-5; D is uncertain. Germline values: CDR1 MDHEN, CDR2 SYDVKM. V was cut by 5 bases and J by 4 bases, with 12 bases left in between. The CDR3 is made up of 14 amino acids. The CDR3 DNA follows: TGTGCCAGCAGTGGACTGGGAAGTAATCAGCCCCAGCATTTT. It translates to CASSGLGSNQPQHF.

This chain connects TRBV4-1 to TRBJ2-5, with D possibly TRBD2 on 6 matching bases. Germline-derived CDR1 and CDR2 are MGHRA and YSYEKL. Trimming took off 6 bases at V and 2 bases at J, with 16 bases between the two ends. There are 15 residues in the CDR3. The CDR3 reads CASRLSGTGQETQYF. The CDR3 DNA sequence: TGCGCCAGCAGACTATCCGGGACTGGACAAGAGACCCAGTACTTC.

CDR3 coding DNA: TGTGCCAGCAGACCAACAGCTATCCAAGAGACCCAGTACTTC. Protein: CASRPTAIQETQYF. This chain joins TRBV19 and TRBJ2-5, with D uncertain. This CDR3 region has 14 residues. CDR1 and CDR2 (germline): LNHDA, SQIVND (reference sequence). Trimming shortened V by 9 bases and J by 1 base, and 15 bases separated the two germline ends. Drawing the rest from reference TRBV19 and TRBJ2-5, the complete variable domain is DGGITQSPKYLFRKEGQNVTLSCEQNLNHDAMYWYRQDPGQGLRLIYYSQIVNDFQKGDIAEGYSVSREKKESFPLTVTSAQKNPTAFYLCASRPTAIQETQYFGPGTRLLVL.

This rearrangement joins TRBV6-1 to TRBJ1-1; D is unresolved. The CDR3 runs to 14 residues. V was cut by 2 bases and J by 1 base, with 8 bases left in between. Germline V gene sequence: CDR1 MNHNS, CDR2 SASEGT. CDR3 bases: TGTGCCAGCAGTGAATGGTCCGGGAACACTGAAGCTTTCTTT. Amino acids: CASSEWSGNTEAFF.